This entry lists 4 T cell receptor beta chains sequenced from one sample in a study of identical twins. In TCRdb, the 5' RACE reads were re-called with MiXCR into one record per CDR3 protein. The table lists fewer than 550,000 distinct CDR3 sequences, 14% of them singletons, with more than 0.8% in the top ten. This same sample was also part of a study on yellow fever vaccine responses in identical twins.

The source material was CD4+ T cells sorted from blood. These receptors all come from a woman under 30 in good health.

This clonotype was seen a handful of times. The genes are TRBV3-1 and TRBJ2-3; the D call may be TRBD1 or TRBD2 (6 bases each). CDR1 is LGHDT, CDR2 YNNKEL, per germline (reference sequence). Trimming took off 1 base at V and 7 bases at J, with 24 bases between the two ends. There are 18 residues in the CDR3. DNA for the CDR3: TGTGCCAGCAGCCAAGGGTGGGGGGCTAGCAGCCCTCTTAATACGCAGTATTTT. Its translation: CASSQGWGASSPLNTQYF.

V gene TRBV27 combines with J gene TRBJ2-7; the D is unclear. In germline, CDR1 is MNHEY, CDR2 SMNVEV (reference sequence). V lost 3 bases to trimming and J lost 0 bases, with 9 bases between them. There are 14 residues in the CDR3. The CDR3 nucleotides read TGTGCCAGCAGTTTCCGCAGCCACTCCTACGAGCAGTACTTC. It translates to CASSFRSHSYEQYF.

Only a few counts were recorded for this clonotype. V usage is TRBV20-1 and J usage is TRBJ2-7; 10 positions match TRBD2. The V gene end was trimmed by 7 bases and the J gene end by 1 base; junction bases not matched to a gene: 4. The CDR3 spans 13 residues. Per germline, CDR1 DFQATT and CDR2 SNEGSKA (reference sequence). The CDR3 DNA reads TGCAGTGTCCAGACTAGCGGGTCCTACGAGCAGTACTTC. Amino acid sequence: CSVQTSGSYEQYF.

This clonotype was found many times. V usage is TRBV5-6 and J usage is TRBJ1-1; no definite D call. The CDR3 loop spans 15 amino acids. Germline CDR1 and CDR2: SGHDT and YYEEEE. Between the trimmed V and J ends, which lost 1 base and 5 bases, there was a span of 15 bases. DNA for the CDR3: TGTGCCAGCAGCTTGCCCGGACCCCCCGGGACTGAAGCTTTCTTT. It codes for CASSLPGPPGTEAFF.